This entry describes one TCR beta chain. Its cognate antigen has yet to be identified. Base qualities are not recorded, but no much larger clone differs from it by a single base. One collaborating source in Seattle enrolled patients during active infection and followed them longitudinally through the course of disease. Collaborating institutions collected whole blood in K2EDTA tubes following their own protocols. Collaborator samples were shipped for TCRbeta analysis as frozen whole blood, isolated PBMCs, or DNA extracted from either sample type. This record belongs to a study of blood T cell repertoires in COVID-19 (dated by TCRdb to 2020 to 2022). For the wider study: Samples from collaborators originated in the United States, Italy and Spain and spanned both the acute and convalescent phases of COVID-19. The material from the prospective study consisted of cDNA or gDNA derived from T cells, B-cell-depleted T cells, or PBMCs. Samples came from the ongoing ImmuneRACE study (first 160 participants) plus 1,254 subjects from 6 global collaborators. The repertoires were made available in a free public database intended to serve as a resource for research on the immune response to SARS-CoV-2. Subjects who had been exposed to COVID-19, were actively infected with it, or had recovered from it provided the deeply sampled blood TCRbeta repertoires that made up the dataset. The sample metadata nearly always contained a de-identified subject ID, COVID-19 status, age in years and sex. Where available, HLA class I and class II types were obtained from metadata supplied by the sample provider rather than from assay-based typing. General conclusions and limits of the study: The amount of clinical and demographic metadata varied by source and participant and was provided uncurated.

TCRbeta CDR3 regions were amplified from genomic DNA by means of the immunoSEQ Assay, a bias-controlled multiplex PCR. The study's processing was this. Nucleated cell counts per sample were estimated from amplification of reference gene primers within the assay. Sequence reads were collapsed and filtered to measure the absolute abundance of every unique TCRbeta CDR3 rearrangement. For each sample, productive Simpson clonality was calculated as the square root of Simpson's diversity index across productive rearrangements. TCRdb provides this immuneACCESS table in a form limited to in-frame rearrangements. Some clones are lacking; in checked studies, under half of them reflect an unresolved V gene, and why the rest are absent is not known. V and J calls and clone size are copied from that table; D and trimming were computed from the DNA. The sample table holds hundreds of thousands of clones, of which about 90% were seen once. The ten largest account for 0.8% to 1% of the sample.

The specimen was peripheral blood. This clonotype originated in a man in his late teens or twenties with COVID-19, enrolled during active disease.

At the DNA level, the sequence is TGTGCCAGCACCTCGGGACTACGAGCCTACGAGCAGTACTTC. This gives the protein CASTSGLRAYEQYF. The sequence is built from TRBV6-6 and TRBJ2-7, and 7 junction bases match TRBD2. The germline V gene (reference sequence) gives CDR1 as MNHNY and CDR2 as SVGAGI. V has 7 bases trimmed and J has 2 bases trimmed; junction bases matching no gene number 8. Measured from the cysteine to the phenylalanine, the CDR3 is 14 residues long. Only the CDR3 DNA is retained, 42 bases long and in frame from the first base.